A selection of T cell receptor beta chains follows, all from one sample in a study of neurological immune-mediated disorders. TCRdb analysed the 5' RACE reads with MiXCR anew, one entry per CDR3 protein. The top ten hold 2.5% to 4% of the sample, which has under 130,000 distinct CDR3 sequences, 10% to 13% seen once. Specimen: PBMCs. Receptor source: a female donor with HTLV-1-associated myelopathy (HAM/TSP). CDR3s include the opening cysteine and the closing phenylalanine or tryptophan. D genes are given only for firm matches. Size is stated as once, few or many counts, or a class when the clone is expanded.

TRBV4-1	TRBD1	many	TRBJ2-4	CASSQGVRTGAKNIQYF	TGCGCCAGCAGCCAAGGGGTAAGGACAGGAGCCAAAAACATTCAGTACTTC
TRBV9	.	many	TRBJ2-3	CASSAAGLSTDTQYF	TGTGCCAGCAGCGCGGCGGGGCTTAGCACAGATACGCAGTATTTT
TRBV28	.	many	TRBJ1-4	CASSPLDGRNEKLFF	TGTGCCAGCAGTCCCTTGGACGGTCGTAATGAAAAACTGTTTTTT
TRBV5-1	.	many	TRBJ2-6	CASSKSLLDSGANVLTF	TGCGCCAGCAGCAAGAGCCTATTAGACTCCGGGGCCAACGTCCTGACTTTC
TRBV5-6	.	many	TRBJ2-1	CASSLGNEQFF	TGTGCCAGCAGCTTGGGGAATGAGCAGTTCTTC
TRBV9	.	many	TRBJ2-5	CASSPLSGRDQETQYF	TGTGCCAGCAGCCCCCTTTCGGGCAGGGACCAAGAGACCCAGTACTTC
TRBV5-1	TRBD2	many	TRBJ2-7	CASSLVSTSDEQYF	TGCGCCAGCAGCTTGGTTTCGACTAGCGACGAGCAGTACTTC
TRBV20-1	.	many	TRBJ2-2	CSARDMTIPNTKITGELFF	TGCAGTGCTAGAGATATGACTATTCCTAACACTAAAATCACCGGGGAGCTGTTTTTT
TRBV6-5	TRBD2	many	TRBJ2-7	CASRSDRAGTSYEQYF	TGTGCCAGCAGGAGCGACCGAGCGGGGACGTCCTACGAGCAGTACTTC
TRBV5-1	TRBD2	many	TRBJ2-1	CASSLVPGLGVYEQFF	TGCGCCAGCAGCTTGGTACCGGGACTAGGGGTCTATGAGCAGTTCTTC
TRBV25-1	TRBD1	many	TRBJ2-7	CASSDPWARGRGYEQYF	TGTGCCAGCAGTGATCCCTGGGCGAGGGGGCGCGGCTACGAGCAGTACTTC
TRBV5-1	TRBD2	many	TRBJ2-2	CASSLGTSVGTGELFF	TGCGCCAGCAGCCTAGGGACTAGCGTCGGCACCGGGGAGCTGTTTTTT
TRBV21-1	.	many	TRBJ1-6	CARAPALHF	TGTGCCAGGGCGCCGGCCCTCCACTTT